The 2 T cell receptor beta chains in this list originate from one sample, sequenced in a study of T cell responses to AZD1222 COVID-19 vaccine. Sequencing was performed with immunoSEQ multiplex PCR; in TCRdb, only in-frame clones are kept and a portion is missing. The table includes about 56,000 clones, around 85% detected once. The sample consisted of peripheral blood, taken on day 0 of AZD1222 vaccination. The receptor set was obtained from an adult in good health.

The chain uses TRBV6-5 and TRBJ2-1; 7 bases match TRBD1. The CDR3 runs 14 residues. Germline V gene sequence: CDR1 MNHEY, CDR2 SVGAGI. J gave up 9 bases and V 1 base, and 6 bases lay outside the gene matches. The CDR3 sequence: CASSYWDSTGEQFF. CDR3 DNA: TGTGCCAGCAGTTACTGGGACAGTACTGGTGAGCAGTTCTTC.

The CDR3 nucleotides read TGCAGCGTTCTAGGAGGGAGAGCCGGGAAGAGCTCCTACGAGCAGTACTTC. As protein: CSVLGGRAGKSSYEQYF. The rearrangement uses TRBV29-1 and TRBJ2-7, with D possibly being TRBD2 (6 bases). CDR1 is SQVTM, CDR2 ANQGSEA, per germline. CDR3 length: 17 amino acids. Trimming took 5 bases from V and 0 from J, leaving 23 bases between them.